A selection of T cell receptor beta chains follows, all from one sample in a study of blood T cell repertoires in COVID-19. Data came from immunoSEQ multiplex PCR; TCRdb stores just in-frame clones and leaves some out. The sample has a few hundred thousand clones; roughly nine tenths are singletons. Specimen: PBMCs or T cells enriched from blood (not recorded which). The receptors stem from a woman aged 30 to 39 who had recovered from COVID-19. Each CDR3 is given with its conserved first and last residue. D genes are given only for firm matches. Size tells how often a clone was seen (once, few, many) or the class of an expanded clone, and some rows leave it out.

>.|TRBV6-1|14|TRBJ2-4|.
CASSDQRGLNIQYF
TGTGCCAGCAGTGATCAACGTGGACTTAACATTCAGTACTTC
>.|TRBV30|13|TRBJ2-2|.
CAWSPQSAGELFF
TGTGCCTGGAGCCCTCAGAGCGCCGGGGAGCTGTTTTTT
>few|TRBV5-1|16|TRBJ2-1|TRBD2
CASSPGAGALISEQFF
TGCGCCAGCAGCCCGGGCGCGGGAGCTTTAATCAGCGAGCAGTTCTTC
>.|TRBV5-4|14|TRBJ1-2|.
CASSLRDSLEGYTF
TGTGCCAGCAGCTTACGGGACTCCTTGGAGGGCTACACCTTC
>.|TRBV5-1|14|TRBJ2-7|TRBD1
CASSDRGIVHEQYF
TGCGCCAGCAGCGACAGGGGGATCGTCCACGAGCAGTACTTC
>once|TRBV4-2|14|TRBJ1-1|TRBD1
CASSRDSRNTEAFF
TGTGCCAGCAGCCGGGACAGTCGGAACACTGAAGCTTTCTTT
>.|TRBV12-5|15|TRBJ2-5|TRBD1
CASGLRQGAWETQYF
TGTGCTAGTGGTTTGCGACAGGGGGCTTGGGAGACCCAGTACTTC
>.|TRBV7-2|13|TRBJ1-2|TRBD1
CATPGRGYEGYTF
TGTGCCACCCCTGGCAGGGGGTATGAAGGCTACACCTTC
>.|TRBV2|14|TRBJ2-2|.
CASRGHLNTGELFF
TGTGCCAGCAGGGGCCATTTGAACACCGGGGAGCTGTTTTTT
>.|TRBV29-1|15|TRBJ2-3|.
CSVEGRGPSTDTQYF
TGCAGCGTTGAAGGACGAGGGCCTAGCACAGATACGCAGTATTTT
>.|TRBV30|14|TRBJ2-7|TRBD2
CASKPRGVSYEQYF
TGTGCCTCAAAACCTCGGGGGGTCTCCTACGAGCAGTACTTC
>.|TRBV6-5|14|TRBJ1-4|.
CASNRQFTNEKLFF
TGTGCCAGCAATCGACAGTTCACTAATGAAAAACTGTTTTTT
>.|TRBV30|15|TRBJ1-5|TRBD1
CAWSVGTGINQPQHF
TGTGCCTGGAGTGTAGGGACAGGGATTAATCAGCCCCAGCATTTT
>.|TRBV18|13|TRBJ2-1|TRBD1
CASSRRGLNEQFF
TGTGCCAGCTCACGCAGGGGGCTCAATGAGCAGTTCTTC
>.|TRBV5-6|15|TRBJ1-3|.
CASKQNGGLRNTIYF
TGTGCCAGCAAGCAGAACGGTGGACTGAGAAACACCATATATTTT
>.|TRBV20-1|14|TRBJ2-7|TRBD2
CSASFAGGSYEQYF
TGCAGTGCTAGTTTCGCGGGAGGATCCTACGAGCAGTACTTC
>once|TRBV2|14|TRBJ1-1|TRBD1
CASSEAKTGFGTFF
TGTGCCAGCAGTGAAGCGAAGACAGGGTTCGGTACTTTCTTT
>few|TRBV18|14|TRBJ1-3|.
CASSPTDSGNTIYF
TGTGCCAGCTCACCAACAGACTCTGGAAACACCATATATTTT
>.|TRBV5-1|20|TRBJ1-6|.
CASSLGPRLRDSSYNSPLHF
TGCGCCAGCAGCTTGGGGCCGAGGCTACGTGACAGCTCCTATAATTCACCCCTCCACTTT
>once|TRBV27|13|TRBJ1-2|.
CASSNWQGNGYTF
TGTGCTTCCAGCAATTGGCAGGGGAATGGCTACACCTTC
>.|TRBV30|16|TRBJ2-3|TRBD2
CAWSRGAGGGRDTQYF
TGTGCCTGGAGCCGCGGGGCGGGGGGAGGTCGAGATACGCAGTATTTT
>.|TRBV10-3|16|TRBJ1-2|TRBD1
CAISELLGQGADGYTF
TGTGCCATCAGTGAATTATTAGGACAGGGGGCTGATGGCTACACCTTC
>.|TRBV7-9|13|TRBJ2-7|TRBD2
CASCEGRVGEQYF
TGTGCCAGCTGCGAGGGGAGGGTGGGCGAGCAGTACTTC
>.|TRBV9|16|TRBJ1-3|.
CASNVDPTSSGNTIYF
TGTGCCAGCAACGTAGACCCTACGAGCTCTGGAAACACCATATATTTT
>.|TRBV5-1|16|TRBJ2-1|.
CASSPQMGGGYNEQFF
TGCGCCAGCAGCCCCCAAATGGGGGGAGGTTACAATGAGCAGTTCTTC
>many|TRBV27|13|TRBJ2-7|.
CASSLTPSYEQYF
TGTGCCAGCAGCCTGACACCCTCCTACGAGCAGTACTTC
>.|TRBV29-1|11|TRBJ1-1|TRBD1
CSVERDSEAFF
TGCAGCGTTGAACGGGACAGTGAAGCTTTCTTT
>.|TRBV5-5|13|TRBJ1-2|.
CASSSGENYGYTF
TGTGCCAGCAGCTCGGGGGAAAACTATGGCTACACCTTC
>.|TRBV4-2|18|TRBJ2-1|TRBD1
CASSQPVPGGRGVTEQFF
TGTGCCAGCAGCCAACCAGTCCCAGGGGGACGAGGGGTTACTGAGCAGTTCTTC
>.|TRBV6-2/TRBV6-3|16|TRBJ1-5|.
CASSFSGLYSNQPQHF
TGTGCCAGCAGTTTTTCGGGACTTTATAGCAATCAGCCCCAGCATTTT
>.|TRBV2|15|TRBJ1-3|.
CASSDEAIVGNTIYF
TGTGCCAGCAGTGATGAAGCTATTGTTGGAAACACCATATATTTT
>.|TRBV28|19|TRBJ1-6|.
CASSGPPGGAGSYNSPLHF
TGTGCCAGCAGTGGCCCCCCGGGGGGGGCCGGTTCCTATAATTCACCCCTCCACTTT
>.|TRBV9|16|TRBJ2-1|TRBD2
CASTQDSGGTYNEQFF
TGTGCCAGCACCCAAGATAGCGGGGGGACCTACAATGAGCAGTTCTTC
>.|TRBV7-9|14|TRBJ2-7|.
CASSLGGADYEQYF
TGTGCCAGCAGCCTAGGGGGAGCGGACTACGAGCAGTACTTC
>.|TRBV3-1/TRBV3-2|18|TRBJ2-3|TRBD2
CASSPSFPGLGNTDTQYF
TGTGCCAGCAGCCCATCTTTCCCGGGACTAGGTAACACAGATACGCAGTATTTT
>.|TRBV19|14|TRBJ1-1|TRBD1
CASSIDTPGGEAFF
TGTGCCAGTAGTATAGATACCCCAGGGGGTGAAGCTTTCTTT
>.|TRBV19|11|TRBJ2-1|.
CASSRDFEQFF
TGTGCCAGTAGTCGGGACTTTGAGCAGTTCTTC
>.|TRBV5-3|13|TRBJ1-1|.
CARSLSWNTEAFF
TGTGCCAGAAGCTTGTCCTGGAACACTGAAGCTTTCTTT
>.|TRBV6-6|15|TRBJ1-2|TRBD1
CASSYPTGANYGYTF
TGTGCCAGCAGTTACCCGACAGGGGCCAACTATGGCTACACCTTC
>once|TRBV5-1|17|TRBJ2-2|TRBD2
CASSLGPGGLEAGELFF
TGCGCCAGCAGCTTGGGTCCGGGAGGCTTGGAGGCCGGGGAGCTGTTTTTT
>.|TRBV10-3|16|TRBJ2-2|.
CAISDTSFVDTGELFF
TGTGCCATCAGTGACACTAGCTTCGTAGACACCGGGGAGCTGTTTTTT
>few|TRBV11-2|14|TRBJ1-1|.
CASSPLMTVTEAFF
TGTGCCAGCAGTCCTCTCATGACAGTCACTGAAGCTTTCTTT
>.|TRBV28|20|TRBJ2-7|.
CASRLPDPGGLAGPSYEQYF
TGTGCCAGCAGATTACCCGACCCAGGGGGATTAGCGGGACCCTCCTACGAGCAGTACTTC
>.|TRBV13|15|TRBJ2-3|.
CASSLNLGGTDTQYF
TGTGCCAGCAGCTTAAACCTAGGGGGTACCGATACGCAGTATTTT
>.|TRBV7-2|15|TRBJ2-1|.
CASSLYWTAYNEQFF
TGTGCCAGCAGCTTATATTGGACAGCCTACAATGAGCAGTTCTTC
>.|TRBV7-9|12|TRBJ2-1|.
CASRYGGDEQFF
TGTGCCAGCAGGTACGGAGGGGATGAGCAGTTCTTC
>once|TRBV19|15|TRBJ1-5|TRBD1
CASSLQGVTNQPQHF
TGTGCCAGTAGTTTACAGGGGGTTACAAATCAGCCCCAGCATTTT
>.|TRBV19|14|TRBJ2-1|.
CASSLAQAYNEQFF
TGTGCCAGTAGTCTAGCGCAGGCCTACAATGAGCAGTTCTTC
>.|TRBV19|15|TRBJ1-2|TRBD1
CASSTIGTARQGITF
TGTGCCAGTAGTACCATAGGGACAGCGCGACAGGGTATCACCTTC
>.|TRBV27|19|TRBJ2-7|TRBD2
CASRYTGLAESPSSYEQYF
TGTGCCAGCAGATACACAGGACTAGCGGAGTCCCCAAGCTCCTACGAGCAGTACTTC
>.|TRBV6-5|13|TRBJ2-7|.
CASSPQSSYEQYF
TGTGCCAGCAGTCCACAGAGCTCCTACGAGCAGTACTTC
>.|TRBV28|15|TRBJ1-1|.
CASSLPGGPVTEAFF
TGTGCCAGCAGTTTACCCGGGGGGCCCGTCACTGAAGCTTTCTTT
>.|TRBV5-4|14|TRBJ1-2|.
CASSQDSLNYGYTF
TGTGCCAGCAGCCAGGACAGCCTTAACTATGGCTACACCTTC